This TCR beta chain is drawn from a study of cytomegalovirus exposure and HLA in healthy donors. Of note for this clone: Its cognate antigen is unknown.

There are 12 residues in the CDR3. V was cut by 4 bases and J by 2 bases, with 5 bases left in between. The V gene's germline CDR1 is SGHAT and CDR2 FQDESV (reference sequence). 13 Jbeta primers and 60 Vbeta primers were used for the PCR. The method was immunoSEQ multiplex PCR; TCRdb's version includes in-frame clones alone and lacks a portion of them. The table has under 200,000 clones, around three quarters seen once. Study-wide results and limits: Sequencing depth roughly uniform across donors was assumed in presence/absence analyses. An analysis done earlier found most TCR beta V segments productive about 87% or about 30% of the time.

The V and J genes are TRBV11-1 and TRBJ2-5; D remains ambiguous. The sequence was collected from a woman aged 25-40 years in good health and CMV-seronegative. The sequencing sample was made of PBMCs. The DNA for the CDR3 is TGTGCCAGCAGCTCAAATCAAGAGACCCAGTACTTC. This encodes CASSSNQETQYF.